This section outlines one T cell receptor beta chain sequence together with its context. Its target is unknown. The template was total RNA from whole blood, with no T cell sorting. Germline V gene sequence: CDR1 SGHTA, CDR2 FQGNSA. CDR3 size: 15 residues. Eight separate reactions per sample served to make cDNA. TCRdb re-called the 5' RACE reads and catalogs CDR3 proteins one per entry, DNA excluded. The listing records approximately 330,000 distinct CDR3 sequences. This entry belongs to a study of monozygotic twins with inflammatory bowel disease. Findings and caveats of the study: Researchers were unable to tell different T cell subtypes apart. Sharing of clonotypes with others was lower in IBD patients than in healthy twins, and this was especially so with disease activity.

The sequenced material came from blood. The rearrangement joins TRBV7-2 to TRBJ1-5. The sequence came from a human donor with ulcerative colitis or Crohn's disease, or a healthy co-twin of an affected twin (not recorded which). The CDR3 sequence: CASSLGEGENQPQHF.